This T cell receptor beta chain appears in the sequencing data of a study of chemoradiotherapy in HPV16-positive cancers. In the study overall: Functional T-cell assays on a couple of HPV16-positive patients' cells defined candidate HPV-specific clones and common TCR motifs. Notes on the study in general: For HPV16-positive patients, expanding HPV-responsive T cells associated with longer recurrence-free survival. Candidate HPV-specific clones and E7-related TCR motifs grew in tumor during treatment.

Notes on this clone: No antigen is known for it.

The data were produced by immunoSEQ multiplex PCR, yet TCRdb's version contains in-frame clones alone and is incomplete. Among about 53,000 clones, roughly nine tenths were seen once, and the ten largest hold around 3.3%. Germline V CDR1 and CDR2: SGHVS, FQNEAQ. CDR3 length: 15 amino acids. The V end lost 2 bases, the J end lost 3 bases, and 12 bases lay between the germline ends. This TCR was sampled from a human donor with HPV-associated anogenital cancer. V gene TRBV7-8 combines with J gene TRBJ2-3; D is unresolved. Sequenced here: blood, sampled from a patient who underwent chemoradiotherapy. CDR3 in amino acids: CASSLFGEGTDTQYF. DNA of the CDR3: TGTGCCAGCAGCTTATTTGGGGAAGGGACAGATACGCAGTATTTT.